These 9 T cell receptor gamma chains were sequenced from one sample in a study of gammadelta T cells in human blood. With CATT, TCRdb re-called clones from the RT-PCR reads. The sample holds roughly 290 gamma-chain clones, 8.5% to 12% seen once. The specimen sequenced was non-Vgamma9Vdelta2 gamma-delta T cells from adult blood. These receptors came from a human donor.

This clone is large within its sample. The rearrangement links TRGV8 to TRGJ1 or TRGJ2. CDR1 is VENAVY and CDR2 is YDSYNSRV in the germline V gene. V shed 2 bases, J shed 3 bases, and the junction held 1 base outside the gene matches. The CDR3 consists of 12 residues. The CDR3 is CATWDTYYKKLF. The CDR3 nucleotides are TGTGCCACCTGGGATACTTATTATAAGAAACTCTTT.

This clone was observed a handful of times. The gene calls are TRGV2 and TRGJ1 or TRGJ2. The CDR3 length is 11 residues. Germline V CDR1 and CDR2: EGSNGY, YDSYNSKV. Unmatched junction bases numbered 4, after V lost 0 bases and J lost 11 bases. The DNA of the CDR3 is TGTGCCACCTGGGACGGGCCTGAGAAACTCTTT. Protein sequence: CATWDGPEKLF.

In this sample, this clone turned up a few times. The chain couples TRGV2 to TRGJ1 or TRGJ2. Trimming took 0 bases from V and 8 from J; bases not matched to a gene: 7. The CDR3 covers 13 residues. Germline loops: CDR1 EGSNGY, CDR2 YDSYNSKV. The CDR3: CATWDGPGNKKLF. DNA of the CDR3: TGTGCCACCTGGGACGGGCCGGGCAATAAGAAACTCTTT.

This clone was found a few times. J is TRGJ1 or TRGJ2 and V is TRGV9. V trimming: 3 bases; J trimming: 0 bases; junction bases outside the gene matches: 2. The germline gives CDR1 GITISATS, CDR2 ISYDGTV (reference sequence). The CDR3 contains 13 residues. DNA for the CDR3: TGTGCCTTGTGGGAGTGGAATTATTATAAGAAACTCTTT. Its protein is CALWEWNYYKKLF.

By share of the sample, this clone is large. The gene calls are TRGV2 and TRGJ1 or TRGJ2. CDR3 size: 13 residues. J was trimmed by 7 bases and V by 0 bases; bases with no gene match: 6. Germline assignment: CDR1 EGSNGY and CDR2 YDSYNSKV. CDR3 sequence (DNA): TGTGCCACCTGGGACGGGCATCGCTATAAGAAACTCTTT. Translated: CATWDGHRYKKLF.

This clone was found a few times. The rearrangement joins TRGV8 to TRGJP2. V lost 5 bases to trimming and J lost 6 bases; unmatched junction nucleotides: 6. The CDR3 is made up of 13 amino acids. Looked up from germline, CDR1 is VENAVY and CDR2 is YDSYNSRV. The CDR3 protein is CATWGMGDWIKTF. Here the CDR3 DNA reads TGTGCCACCTGGGGGATGGGTGATTGGATCAAGACGTTT.

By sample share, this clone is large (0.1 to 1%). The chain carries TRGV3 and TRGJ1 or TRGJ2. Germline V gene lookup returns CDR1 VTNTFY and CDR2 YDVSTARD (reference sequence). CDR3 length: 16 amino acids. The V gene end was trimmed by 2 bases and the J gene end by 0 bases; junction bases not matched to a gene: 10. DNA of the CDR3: TGTGCCACCTGGGACACCCAGTATTCGAATTATTATAAGAAACTCTTT. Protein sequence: CATWDTQYSNYYKKLF.

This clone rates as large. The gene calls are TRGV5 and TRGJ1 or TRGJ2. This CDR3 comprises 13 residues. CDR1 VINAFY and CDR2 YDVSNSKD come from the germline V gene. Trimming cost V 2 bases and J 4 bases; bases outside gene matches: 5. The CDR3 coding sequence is TGTGCCACCTGGGACACTCTGTATTATAAGAAACTCTTT. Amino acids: CATWDTLYYKKLF.

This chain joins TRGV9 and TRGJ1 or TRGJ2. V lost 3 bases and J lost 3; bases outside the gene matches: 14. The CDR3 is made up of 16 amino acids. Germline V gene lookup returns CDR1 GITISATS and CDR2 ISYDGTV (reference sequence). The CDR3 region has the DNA TGTGCCTTGTGGGAGCGAAACGGGGGAATTTATTATAAGAAACTCTTT. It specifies CALWERNGGIYYKKLF.